This T cell receptor beta chain was recovered during a study of blood T cell repertoires in COVID-19. J gave up 3 bases and V 8 bases, and 5 bases lay outside the gene matches. Germline V gene sequence: CDR1 MRHNA, CDR2 SNTAGT. The CDR3 extends over 14 amino acids. Sequencing used immunoSEQ multiplex PCR; TCRdb keeps in-frame clones, though not all of them. The sample yields some 230,000 clones, about 85% seen once. This clone was seen only a few times. The source of this sequence is a man aged 35 to 55 with acute or convalescent COVID-19. This rearrangement joins TRBV6-4 to TRBJ1-2, with 11 bases aligning to TRBD1. What was sequenced was peripheral blood. CDR3 residues: CASVWTGGHYGYTF. The DNA for the CDR3 is TGTGCCAGCGTCTGGACAGGGGGCCACTATGGCTACACCTTC.